Presented here are 21 T cell receptor beta chains from one specimen sequenced in a study of T cells in women clearing cervical HPV infection. Sequencing used immunoSEQ multiplex PCR; TCRdb keeps in-frame clones, though not all of them. The table for this sample gives approximately 34,000 clones. Sequencing used blood buffy coat. The receptors here all came from a woman aged 18 to 69 with a cervical HPV16 infection that either progressed to CIN3+ or cleared (not recorded which).

The sequenced part of the CDR3 DNA is TGTGCCAGTAGTATAGATGCACCTAGCGGGGGGCGAGATACG. This gives the protein CASSIDAPSGGRDT. The full CDR3 is CASSIDAPSGGRDTQYF. This chain connects TRBV19 to TRBJ2-3, with TRBD2 matching over 11 bases. The read is 3 residues too short to cover the CDR3 end, so that end is filled in from the germline J gene. This CDR3 has 17 amino acids. Trimming at V came to 0 bases and at J to 5 bases, leaving 7 bases not matched to a gene. In germline, CDR1 is LNHDA, CDR2 SQIVND (reference sequence). The variable domain in full, completed from reference TRBV19 and TRBJ2-3, reads DGGITQSPKYLFRKEGQNVTLSCEQNLNHDAMYWYRQDPGQGLRLIYYSQIVNDFQKGDIAEGYSVSREKKESFPLTVTSAQKNPTAFYLCASSIDAPSGGRDTQYFGPGTRLTVL.

Comments on this clone: The read falls 3 residues short of the CDR3 end, and the missing part is taken from the germline J gene. The chain joins TRBV7-9 to TRBJ2-4, with 7 bases fitting TRBD1. Germline V CDR1 and CDR2: SEHNR, FQNEAQ (reference sequence). The CDR3 extends over 14 amino acids. Incomplete CDR3 DNA: TGTGCCAGCAGCTTAGAACCGACAGGGAAAGGT. This encodes CASSLEPTGKG. The entire CDR3 protein is CASSLEPTGKGQYF.

As concerns this clone: The read comes to an end 3 residues before the CDR3 does, leaving the germline J gene to fill in the end. V and J are TRBV5-1 and TRBJ2-7; a possible D gene is TRBD1 (5 bases). The CDR3 is 14 residues long. V was trimmed by 2 bases and J by 5 bases, leaving 14 bases between them. The germline CDR1 and CDR2 sequences are SGHRS and YFSETQ. Partial CDR3 DNA: TGCGCCAGCAGCTTCAAAGTCTCAGGGAACGAG. This translates into CASSFKVSGNE. The whole CDR3 protein is CASSFKVSGNEQYF.

Remarks on this clone: The CDR3 goes on 3 residues after the read ends, and that part is filled in from the germline J gene. The genes are TRBV11-2 and TRBJ2-7; possible D gene TRBD2, 5 bases. The CDR3 covers 14 residues. CDR1 is SGHAT and CDR2 is FQNNGV in the germline V gene. V was pared by 0 bases and J by 3 bases, with 9 bases between. CDR3 bases read: TGTGCCAGCAGCTTAGAAGGACTCCTCTACGAG. Translated, it gives CASSLEGLLYE. The full-length CDR3 reads as CASSLEGLLYEQYF.

About this clone itself: The observed sequence ends 3 residues before the CDR3 terminus, with the missing tail filled in from the germline J gene. This chain joins TRBV19 and TRBJ1-1; 7 nucleotides line up with TRBD1. The CDR3 is 15 amino acids. Germline CDR1 LNHDA, CDR2 SQIVND (reference sequence). The V gene end was trimmed by 10 bases and the J gene end by 1 base; junction bases not matched to a gene: 12. The CDR3 bases that were read are TGTGCCACTATAGACAGGGATCACCCGAACACTGAA. Translated: CATIDRDHPNTE. The CDR3 reads in full as CATIDRDHPNTEAFF.

A word on this clone: Read data end 3 residues before the CDR3 end; the end is taken from the germline J gene. This rearrangement joins TRBV5-1 to TRBJ2-2; 10 bases are shared with TRBD2. Germline loops: CDR1 SGHRS, CDR2 YFSETQ. The CDR3 covers 16 residues. V gave up 3 bases and J gave up 2 bases; unmatched junction bases: 4. This CDR3 reads CASSYSSGGNTGELFF. The CDR3 DNA, read in part, is TGCGCCAGCAGCTACTCTAGCGGGGGAAACACCGGGGAG.

A note on this clone: The read terminates 3 residues ahead of where the CDR3 ends, so the germline J gene completes it. This chain uses TRBV20-1 with TRBJ2-5; the D call may be TRBD1 or TRBD2 (6 bases each). The CDR3 extends over 15 amino acids. V was trimmed by 5 bases and J by 1 base, leaving 17 bases between them. The germline gives CDR1 DFQATT, CDR2 SNEGSKA (reference sequence). CDR3 loop: CSAAWGRTAQETQYF. The part of the CDR3 DNA that was read is TGCAGTGCTGCCTGGGGGAGGACAGCCCAAGAGACC.

In the case of this clone: Coverage ceases 3 residues before the CDR3 finishes, and the germline J gene fills in the end. This chain links TRBV11-2 with TRBJ1-5, with 7 positions matching TRBD1. Trimming took 5 bases from V and 1 from J; bases not matched to a gene: 5. Germline V gene sequence: CDR1 SGHAT, CDR2 FQNNGV. The CDR3 length is 15 residues. The sequenced CDR3 bases are TGTGCCAGCAGCCCCGCAGGGGGAAGCAATCAGCCC. Translation gives CASSPAGGSNQP. The entire CDR3 protein reads CASSPAGGSNQPQHF.

Concerning this clone: The read falls 3 residues short of the CDR3 end, and the missing part is taken from the germline J gene. This rearrangement joins TRBV12-5 to TRBJ2-7, with D perhaps TRBD1 (6 bases). Per the germline V gene, CDR1 is LGHNT and CDR2 is FRNRAP. V lost 5 bases to trimming and J lost 3 bases, with 14 bases between them. CDR3 length equals 14 residues. CDR3 amino acids: CASGTGTSIYEQYF. The part of the CDR3 DNA that was read is TGTGCTAGTGGTACCGGGACAAGCATCTACGAG.

With respect to this clone: The read ends 3 residues before the CDR3 terminus; that terminus is restored from the germline J gene. This chain joins TRBV20-1 and TRBJ2-2; no reliable D call. This CDR3 has 13 amino acids. The V gene's germline CDR1 is DFQATT and CDR2 SNEGSKA (reference sequence). V was clipped by 1 base and J by 2 bases, with 5 bases between them. CDR3 protein: CSARVTNTGELFF. The CDR3 bases that were read are TGCAGTGCTAGAGTGACTAACACCGGGGAG.

Concerning this clone: The read halts 3 residues ahead of the CDR3 end, with the missing end drawn from the germline J gene. The rearrangement uses TRBV19 and TRBJ1-2; D gene unclear. CDR3 length equals 12 residues. Germline V gives CDR1 LNHDA, CDR2 SQIVND (reference sequence). The V end lost 7 bases, the J end lost 2 bases, and 8 bases lay between the germline ends. The CDR3 bases that were read are TGTGCCAGTATGTACAAAAACTATGGC. Its translation is CASMYKNYG. The full CDR3 protein reads CASMYKNYGYTF.

As for this clone: The read gets to within 3 residues of the CDR3 end, and the germline J gene fills in the rest. This chain connects TRBV19 to TRBJ2-1; TRBD2 matches at 13 bases. CDR1 is LNHDA and CDR2 is SQIVND in the germline V gene (reference sequence). The CDR3 length is 14 residues. J gave up 6 bases and V 7 bases, and 3 bases lay outside the gene matches. This CDR3 reads CASKRLAGGNEQFF. The CDR3 bases that were read are TGTGCCAGTAAACGACTAGCGGGGGGCAATGAG.

Regarding this clone: Read data end 3 residues before the CDR3 end; the end is taken from the germline J gene. This chain links TRBV19 with TRBJ1-2; 8 nucleotides agree with TRBD1. This CDR3 has 13 residues. V lost 6 bases, J lost 7 bases, and 7 bases stayed unmatched. In germline, CDR1 is LNHDA, CDR2 SQIVND (reference sequence). CDR3 sequence reads: CASSQGAGFGYTF. The CDR3 DNA, read in part, is TGTGCCAGTAGCCAGGGGGCTGGGTTTGGC. The whole variable domain, remainder taken from reference TRBV19 and TRBJ1-2, is DGGITQSPKYLFRKEGQNVTLSCEQNLNHDAMYWYRQDPGQGLRLIYYSQIVNDFQKGDIAEGYSVSREKKESFPLTVTSAQKNPTAFYLCASSQGAGFGYTFGSGTRLTVV.

Turning to this clone: The CDR3 is cut off 3 residues early in the read; its end comes from the germline J gene. The V and J genes are TRBV19 and TRBJ1-1; 7 nucleotides align to TRBD1. The CDR3 has 14 amino acids. Germline assignment: CDR1 LNHDA and CDR2 SQIVND (reference sequence). Germline trimming cut 6 bases from V and 4 bases from J; bases unmatched to any gene: 8. The chain's CDR3 is CASSHRGWVTEAFF. The sequenced CDR3 bases are TGTGCCAGTAGCCACAGGGGTTGGGTCACTGAA.

With regard to this clone: Read coverage stops 3 residues before the CDR3 terminus; the germline J gene supplies the remainder. The V and J genes are TRBV5-1 and TRBJ1-3, with TRBD1 as a possible D gene (5 bases). The germline V gene has CDR1 SGHRS and CDR2 YFSETQ. This CDR3 region has 14 residues. The ends were cut back, 0 bases at V and 3 bases at J, with 7 bases in the middle. The DNA read from the CDR3 is TGCGCCAGCAGCTTGGACGGGGGTGGAAACACC. Translation gives CASSLDGGGNT. The full CDR3 reads CASSLDGGGNTIYF. Variable domain in full (rest from reference TRBV5-1 and TRBJ1-3): KAGVTQTPRYLIKTRGQQVTLSCSPISGHRSVSWYQQTPGQGLQFLFEYFSETQRNKGNFPGRFSGRQFSNSRSEMNVSTLELGDSALYLCASSLDGGGNTIYFGEGSWLTVV.

For this clone: The read gets to within 3 residues of the CDR3 end, and the germline J gene fills in the rest. The chain has TRBV7-9 and TRBJ2-5, with TRBD1 matching over 7 bases. The CDR3 totals 14 residues. V lost 7 bases to trimming and J lost 2 bases; unmatched junction nucleotides: 7. Germline CDR1 is SEHNR and CDR2 is FQNEAQ (reference sequence). The DNA read from the CDR3 is TGTGCCAGCACCCCGAGGGACAGACAAGAGACC. Translating gives CASTPRDRQET. The whole CDR3 reads CASTPRDRQETQYF.

About this clone itself: Read coverage stops 3 residues before the CDR3 terminus; the germline J gene supplies the remainder. The V and J genes are TRBV7-3 and TRBJ2-1; D might be TRBD2 (7 bases). The CDR3 length is 15 residues. Looked up from germline, CDR1 is SGHTA and CDR2 is FQGTGA. Trimming took off 5 bases at V and 6 bases at J, with 17 bases between the two ends. CDR3 bases read: TGTGCCAGCAGCACAGGACCCGCGGGGGCCAATGAG. Translated, it gives CASSTGPAGANE. The full-length CDR3 reads as CASSTGPAGANEQFF. Supplemented by reference TRBV7-3 and TRBJ2-1, the full variable domain reads GAGVSQTPSNKVTEKGKYVELRCDPISGHTALYWYRQSLGQGPEFLIYFQGTGAADDSGLPNDRFFAVRPEGSVSTLKIQRTERGDSAVYLCASSTGPAGANEQFFGPGTRLTVL.

Remarks on this clone: The sequenced fragment ends 3 residues before the CDR3 boundary, so the rest is inferred from the germline J gene. The V and J genes are TRBV7-9 and TRBJ2-7, with D tentatively TRBD1 (6 bases). The germline V and J ends were trimmed by 5 bases and 5 bases, with 19 bases remaining between them. CDR3 length equals 15 residues. Germline V lookup: CDR1 SEHNR, CDR2 FQNEAQ (reference sequence). The CDR3 sequence is CASSPSIPGVHEQYF. CDR3 bases read: TGTGCCAGCAGCCCATCAATCCCAGGGGTCCACGAG. Full variable domain (rest looked up from reference TRBV7-9 and TRBJ2-7): DTGVSQNPRHKITKRGQNVTFRCDPISEHNRLYWYRQTLGQGPEFLTYFQNEAQLEKSRLLSDRFSAERPKGSFSTLEIQRTEQGDSAMYLCASSPSIPGVHEQYFGPGTRLTVT.

The sequenced part of the CDR3 DNA is TGTGCCAGCAGTTGGACAGTGGGCAACACTGAA. Its protein is CASSWTVGNTE. The entire CDR3 protein reads CASSWTVGNTEAFF. The chain combines TRBV6-2 or TRBV6-3 with TRBJ1-1; weak D call: TRBD1 (6 bases). The CDR3 extends 3 residues past the end of the read, so its final part is completed from the germline J gene. The V gene's germline CDR1 is MNHEY and CDR2 SVGEGT. This CDR3 has 14 residues. The V gene lost 4 bases and the J gene lost 2 bases, with 11 bases spanning the gap.

Details on this clone: The CDR3 extends 3 residues past the end of the read, so its final part is completed from the germline J gene. The chain uses TRBV7-3 and TRBJ2-5; D perhaps matches TRBD2 (6 bases). The CDR3 consists of 14 residues. The germline V gene has CDR1 SGHTA and CDR2 FQGTGA. V dropped 1 base and J dropped 5 bases, with 11 bases sitting between them. CDR3 amino acids: CASSLSGIGETQYF. The sequenced CDR3 bases are TGTGCCAGCAGCTTAAGCGGGATTGGGGAGACC.

On this clone: The read comes to an end 3 residues before the CDR3 does, leaving the germline J gene to fill in the end. The V and J genes are TRBV16 and TRBJ1-1; TRBD1 aligns across 12 bases. The CDR3 covers 17 residues. J gave up 5 bases and V 0 bases, and 7 bases lay outside the gene matches. CDR1 is KGHSY, CDR2 FQNENV, per germline. The part of the CDR3 DNA that was read is TGTGCCAGCAGCCAATCGGGACAGGGGGCGAGGGGGACTGAA. Its protein product is CASSQSGQGARGTE. The entire CDR3 sequence reads CASSQSGQGARGTEAFF.